This T cell receptor (beta chain) was captured in a study of T-cell reconstitution after alpha-beta-depleted transplantation in children. Findings of the study overall: At the one-year point after transplant, T-cell counts and TCRbeta diversity were found to come mostly from T cells that had been newly produced.

The germline gives CDR1 MNHEY, CDR2 SMNVEV (reference sequence). This CDR3 has 13 residues. Between the trimmed V and J ends, which lost 3 bases and 4 bases, there was a span of 10 bases. Unique molecular identifiers were incorporated into the prepared TCRbeta library. TCRdb redid the calling of the PCR reads with MiXCR, one entry per CDR3 protein. Among about 240,000 distinct CDR3 sequences listed, more than 20% were seen once. This clonotype showed up many times. Its antigen is as yet unknown. V is TRBV27 and J is TRBJ2-7; D possibly corresponds to TRBD1 (6 bases). The sequencing here drew on PBMCs, taken before TCRalphabeta/CD19-depleted stem cell transplant. This receptor was obtained from a girl under 10 years old with Fanconi anemia, due to receive a stem cell transplant. CDR3 amino acids: CASSFLTGYEQYF. The CDR3 DNA is TGTGCCAGCAGTTTCTTAACAGGGTACGAGCAGTACTTC.